The entry that follows covers one T cell receptor beta chain sequence. The antigen is unknown. The data were obtained in a study of PD-1 blockade in classical Hodgkin lymphoma. Study-level background: Administration of nivolumab to patients was at 3 mg/kg intravenously every 2 weeks. Points from the study as a whole: According to reports, newly diagnosed patients had lower baseline TCR diversity than healthy donors, and relapsed/refractory patients had lower baseline TCR diversity still. Whereas CD4+ TCR diversity had risen significantly by C4D1, CD8+ TCR diversity had not.

The protocol was immunoSEQ multiplex PCR, while the TCRdb copy is restricted to in-frame clones and leaves out a portion. The repertoire has about 37,000 clones, roughly 88% of them found once; the top ten carry 7.7%. Each and every patient relapsed after autologous stem cell transplantation, and patients got differing brentuximab vedotin exposure. The CDR3 contains 19 residues. Losses at the gene ends were 0 bases for V and 6 bases for J; bases not matched to a gene: 18. Germline-derived CDR1 and CDR2 are SGHNT and YENEEA. The specimen comprised peripheral blood mononuclear cells (PBMCs), sampled before the second cycle of nivolumab. The J gene is TRBJ1-2, the V gene TRBV11-3; TRBD1 aligns across 8 bases. This sequence was found in a human donor with classical Hodgkin lymphoma. CDR3 sequence: CASSLDLSRTGMRAHGYTF. For the CDR3, the DNA is TGTGCCAGCAGCTTAGATCTTTCGAGGACAGGGATGCGAGCTCATGGCTACACCTTC.